The sequence of this T cell receptor (beta chain) was determined in a study of post-analysis software for immune sequencing data. The study's findings and limits: In patients, about five TRBV segments were more frequent than in controls, with TRBV5-6, TRBV5-1 and TRBV20-1 among them.

The TCR beta cDNA libraries contained unique molecular identifiers. Each CDR3 protein is one row after TCRdb ran MiXCR on the PCR reads. The sample comprises around 770,000 distinct CDR3 sequences, around 46% of which are singletons, and just under 5% rests with the top ten. CDR1 is DFQATT and CDR2 is SNEGSKA in the germline V gene (reference sequence). V gave up 0 bases and J gave up 5 bases, with 7 bases separating them. The CDR3 is made up of 13 amino acids. For this clonotype: The antigen remains unidentified.

The source is a girl between 5 and 17 years old with multiple sclerosis. Sequencing was carried out using blood. The gene calls are TRBV20-1 and TRBJ1-4, with unresolved D. CDR3: CSARDFGNEKLFF. As DNA, the CDR3 is TGCAGTGCTAGAGATTTCGGCAATGAAAAACTGTTTTTT.